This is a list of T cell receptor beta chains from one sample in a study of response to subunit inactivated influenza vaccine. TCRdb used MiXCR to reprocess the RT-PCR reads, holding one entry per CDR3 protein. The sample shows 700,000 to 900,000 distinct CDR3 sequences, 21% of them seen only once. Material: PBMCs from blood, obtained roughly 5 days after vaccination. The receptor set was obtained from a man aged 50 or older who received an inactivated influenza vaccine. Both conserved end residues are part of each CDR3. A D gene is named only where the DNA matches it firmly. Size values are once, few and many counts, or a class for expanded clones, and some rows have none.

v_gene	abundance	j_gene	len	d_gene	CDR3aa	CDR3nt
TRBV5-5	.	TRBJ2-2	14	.	CASSLGRDKRELFF	TGTGCCAGCAGCTTAGGCAGGGATAAGCGGGAGCTGTTTTTT
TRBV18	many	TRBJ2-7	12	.	CASSPDTYEQYF	TGTGCCAGCAGTCCAGACACCTACGAGCAGTACTTC
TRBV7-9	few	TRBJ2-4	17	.	CASSSSWSQLAKNIQYF	TGTGCCAGCAGCTCCTCCTGGTCACAGCTAGCCAAAAACATTCAGTACTTC
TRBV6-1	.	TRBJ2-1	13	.	CASRSGLGNEQFF	TGTGCCAGCAGGAGCGGTCTTGGGAATGAGCAGTTCTTC
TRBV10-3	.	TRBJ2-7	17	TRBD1	CAISDFKLPGGFYEQYF	TGTGCCATCAGTGATTTTAAACTCCCAGGGGGCTTTTACGAGCAGTACTTC
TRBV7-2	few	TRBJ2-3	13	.	CASSFVSSDTQYF	TGTGCCAGCAGCTTTGTTTCTTCAGATACGCAGTATTTT
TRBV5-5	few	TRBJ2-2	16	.	CASSLWNRANTGELFF	TGTGCCAGCAGCTTGTGGAACAGGGCGAACACCGGGGAGCTGTTTTTT
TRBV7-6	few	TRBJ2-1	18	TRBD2	CASSKGFQGLAGYNEQFF	TGTGCCAGCAGCAAAGGGTTCCAGGGACTAGCGGGATACAATGAGCAGTTCTTC
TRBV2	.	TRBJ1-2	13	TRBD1	CASSDQGANGYTF	TGTGCCAGCAGTGATCAGGGGGCGAATGGCTACACCTTC
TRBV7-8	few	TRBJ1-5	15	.	CASSESSGGSQPQHF	TGTGCCAGCAGCGAAAGTAGTGGGGGCAGTCAGCCCCAGCATTTT
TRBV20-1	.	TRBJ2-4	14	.	CSARTTEAKNIQYF	TGCAGTGCTAGAACGACTGAAGCCAAAAACATTCAGTACTTC
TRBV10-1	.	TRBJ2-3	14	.	CASSGQVSTDTQYF	TGCGCCAGCAGTGGACAGGTCAGCACAGATACGCAGTATTTT
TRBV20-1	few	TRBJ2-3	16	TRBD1	CSASSRGQGSTDTQYF	TGCAGTGCTAGCTCGAGGGGACAGGGAAGCACAGATACGCAGTATTTT
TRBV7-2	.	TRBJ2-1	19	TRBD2	CASSLAGTSFIASYNEQFF	TGTGCCAGCAGCTTAGCTGGGACTAGCTTCATTGCGTCCTACAATGAGCAGTTCTTC